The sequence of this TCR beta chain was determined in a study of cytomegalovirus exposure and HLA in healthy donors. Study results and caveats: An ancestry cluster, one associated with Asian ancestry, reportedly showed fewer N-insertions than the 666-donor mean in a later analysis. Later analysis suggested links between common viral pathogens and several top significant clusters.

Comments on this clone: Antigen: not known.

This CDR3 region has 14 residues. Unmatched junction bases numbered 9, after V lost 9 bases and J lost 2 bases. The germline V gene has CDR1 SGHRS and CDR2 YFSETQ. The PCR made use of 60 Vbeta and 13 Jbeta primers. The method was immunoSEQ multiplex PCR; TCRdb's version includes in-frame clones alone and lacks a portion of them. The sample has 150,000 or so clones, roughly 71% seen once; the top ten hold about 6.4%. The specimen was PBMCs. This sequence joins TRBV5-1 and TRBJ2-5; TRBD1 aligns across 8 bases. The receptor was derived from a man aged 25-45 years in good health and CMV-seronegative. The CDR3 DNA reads TGCGCCACACGACAGGGGTCGATTCAAGAGACCCAGTACTTC. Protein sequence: CATRQGSIQETQYF. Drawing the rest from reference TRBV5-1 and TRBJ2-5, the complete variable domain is KAGVTQTPRYLIKTRGQQVTLSCSPISGHRSVSWYQQTPGQGLQFLFEYFSETQRNKGNFPGRFSGRQFSNSRSEMNVSTLELGDSALYLCATRQGSIQETQYFGPGTRLLVL.